This TCR beta chain was captured by sequencing in a study of T cell changes during pregnancy in multiple sclerosis. Profiling relied on immunoSEQ multiplex PCR, and the TCRdb table lists in-frame clones only, not all of them. The sample lists 90,000 to 100,000 clones; around 93% were seen once. This clone has a single count. This CDR3 contains 14 residues. Trimming removed 6 bases at V and 6 bases at J, with 14 bases between. CDR1 is MDHEN and CDR2 is SYDVKM in the germline V gene. This TCR was sampled from a female donor with multiple sclerosis, enrolled in a pregnancy study. The source material was peripheral blood, sampled in the third trimester of pregnancy. This chain connects TRBV28 to TRBJ2-2; D is ambiguous. The CDR3 sequence is CASSLIMEPGELFF. CDR3 nucleotide sequence: TGTGCCAGCAGCTTGATAATGGAGCCCGGGGAGCTGTTTTTT.